This T cell receptor beta chain originates from a study of T cells in localized non-small cell lung cancer. Study-wide points: Uninvolved adjacent lung, not tumor, had the highest T cell clonality. Median approximately 50 top-100 tumor clones were shared with paired adjacent lung. Blood T cell density predicted longer survival; adjacent-lung clonality, shorter. Sequencing was restricted to one tumor region; therefore, heterogeneity remains possible.

A word on this clone: Its antigen is not known.

The assay was immunoSEQ multiplex PCR, and TCRdb's table has in-frame clones only and misses some. The sample yields some 78,000 clones, around four fifths seen once. This CDR3 is 13 amino acids long. V dropped 4 bases and J dropped 7 bases, with 11 bases sitting between them. Per the germline V gene, CDR1 is SGHTA and CDR2 is FQGNSA. The TCR comes from a man between 35 and 75 years old with stage I lung adenocarcinoma. This sequence joins TRBV7-2 and TRBJ1-5; D might be TRBD1 (6 bases). Here the sequenced sample was peripheral blood, taken before any cancer treatment. The CDR3 DNA sequence: TGTGCCAGCAGCTCAGAGGGGGAGCAGCCCCAGCATTTT. The encoded protein is CASSSEGEQPQHF.